What follows are 26 T cell receptor beta chains derived from one specimen sequenced in a study of T cell repertoires in cytomegalovirus infection. TCRdb reprocessed the reads via MiXCR and lists one record per CDR3 protein. The sample lists 400,000 or so distinct CDR3 sequences; approximately 31% were seen once. Input material: PBMCs. The source of these receptors is a human donor in good health (CMV status not recorded). Some clones in this sample may be carry-over from other donors' samples.

The chain joins TRBV6-5 to TRBJ1-1; 11 bases match TRBD1. This CDR3 region has 14 residues. Trimming cost V 6 bases and J 5 bases; bases outside gene matches: 5. Germline assignment: CDR1 MNHEY and CDR2 SVGAGI. Here the CDR3 DNA reads TGTGCCAGCAGACCCGGGACAGGGGGTACTGAAGCTTTCTTT. Translation gives CASRPGTGGTEAFF.

This clonotype was found a few times. The chain couples TRBV12-3 or TRBV12-4 to TRBJ2-5; tentatively, D is TRBD2 (5 bases). This CDR3 contains 12 residues. V shed 8 bases and J shed 7 bases, with 14 bases lying between them. The CDR3: CASLRVSGTQYF. CDR3 DNA: TGTGCCAGCCTACGGGTCAGCGGGACCCAGTACTTC.

The chain has TRBV15 and TRBJ2-6, with a possible D match to TRBD1 (7 bases). The germline V gene encodes CDR1 LNHNV and CDR2 YYDKDF (reference sequence). The CDR3 spans 17 residues. V lost 5 bases to trimming and J lost 13 bases, with 27 bases between them. The CDR3 coding sequence is TGTGCCACCAGCCCCGGGGCAGGGGGGAGGTCTTTACTTGTCCTGACTTTC. Amino acids: CATSPGAGGRSLLVLTF.

The chain employs TRBV7-9 and TRBJ2-1, with D uncertain. The CDR3 extends over 13 amino acids. V was clipped by 5 bases and J by 8 bases, with 13 bases between them. Per the germline V gene, CDR1 is SEHNR and CDR2 is FQNEAQ (reference sequence). The DNA for the CDR3 is TGTGCCAGCAGCCTCTTACCGACGCATGAGCAGTTCTTC. It is translated as CASSLLPTHEQFF.

This clonotype was seen only a few times. The chain is built from TRBV12-3 or TRBV12-4 and TRBJ2-2, with a tentative D call TRBD2 (6 bases). The CDR3 consists of 15 residues. V was trimmed by 5 bases and J by 2 bases, leaving 12 bases between them. The CDR3 region has the DNA TGTGCCAGCAGTAACCGGGACTCTAACACCGGGGAGCTGTTTTTT. It is translated as CASSNRDSNTGELFF.

The chain uses TRBV27 and TRBJ1-2, with D possibly matching TRBD1 (6 bases). This CDR3 has 14 residues. With 8 bases removed from V and 0 bases from J, the gap between germline ends came to 13 bases. The germline gives CDR1 MNHEY, CDR2 SMNVEV (reference sequence). DNA for the CDR3: TGTGCCAGCGCAGCCGGGACAACTAACTATGGCTACACCTTC. The encoded protein is CASAAGTTNYGYTF.

This clonotype was detected a few times. This sequence joins TRBV27 and TRBJ2-7, with a possible D match to TRBD1 (6 bases). This CDR3 comprises 12 residues. Trimming pared 8 bases from V and 3 bases from J, leaving 11 bases between. Germline lookup yields CDR1 MNHEY and CDR2 SMNVEV (reference sequence). In DNA form, the CDR3 reads TGTGCCAGCGGAACAGGGTTCTACGAGCAGTACTTC. Amino acids: CASGTGFYEQYF.

This clonotype was observed a handful of times. The rearrangement links TRBV6-5 to TRBJ2-3; no reliable D call. Germline CDR1 is MNHEY and CDR2 is SVGAGI. V dropped 0 bases and J dropped 1 base, with 11 bases sitting between them. This CDR3 region has 16 residues. The CDR3 DNA is TGTGCCAGCAGTTACTCGTCTCTCCGGGGCACAGATACGCAGTATTTT. It is translated as CASSYSSLRGTDTQYF.

J is TRBJ1-1 and V is TRBV2, with a possible D match to TRBD1 (5 bases). This CDR3 is built from 15 residues. Germline CDR1 reads SNHLY; CDR2 reads FYNNEI. The germline V and J ends were trimmed by 8 bases and 0 bases, with 16 bases remaining between them. As DNA, the CDR3 is TGTGCCAGCCTAAGGACCGGGACTATGAACACTGAAGCTTTCTTT. This translates into CASLRTGTMNTEAFF.

This clonotype appeared many times. The genes are TRBV6-1 and TRBJ1-3; 7 bases map to TRBD1. Per the germline V gene, CDR1 is MNHNS and CDR2 is SASEGT. The CDR3 has 13 amino acids. The ends lost 6 bases at V and 4 bases at J; junction bases unmatched: 3. In DNA form, the CDR3 reads TGTGCCAGCAGATGGACAGGAGGAAACACCATATATTTT. This translates into CASRWTGGNTIYF.

V is TRBV5-4 and J is TRBJ1-2, with D tentatively TRBD1 (6 bases). V was pared by 1 base and J by 7 bases, with 20 bases between. The CDR3 is 16 residues long. CDR1 is SGHNT, CDR2 YYREEE, per germline (reference sequence). CDR3 residues: CASSLWPPPGAIGYTF. The CDR3 coding sequence is TGTGCCAGCAGCTTGTGGCCCCCGCCGGGGGCTATTGGCTACACCTTC.

This clonotype has just a few counts. The chain uses TRBV12-3 or TRBV12-4 and TRBJ2-3, with 13 bases lining up with TRBD2. The length of the CDR3 is 16 residues. With V trimmed by 5 bases and J by 5 bases, 7 bases remained unmatched. The CDR3 sequence is CASSRGTSGDRDTQYF. CDR3 DNA: TGTGCCAGCAGTCGAGGGACTAGCGGGGATAGAGATACGCAGTATTTT.

This clonotype was observed a few times. This sequence joins TRBV20-1 and TRBJ1-5, with TRBD1 as a possible D gene (5 bases). This CDR3 contains 16 residues. CDR1 and CDR2 from the germline V gene are DFQATT and SNEGSKA (reference sequence). V was pared by 3 bases and J by 0 bases, with 15 bases between. The CDR3 DNA is TGCAGTGCTAGGGGCAGGGTGGGGGGTAGCAATCAGCCCCAGCATTTT. Protein sequence: CSARGRVGGSNQPQHF.

This clonotype was counted between two and nine times. The V call is TRBV6-6, the J call TRBJ2-7, with 11 bases matching TRBD1. Germline V gene data show CDR1 as MNHNY and CDR2 as SVGAGI (reference sequence). V lost 9 bases, J lost 2 bases, and 3 bases stayed unmatched. The CDR3 length is 13 residues. CDR3 sequence reads: CASEGQGAYEQYF. CDR3 in DNA: TGTGCCAGTGAGGGACAGGGGGCCTACGAGCAGTACTTC.

This clonotype has a handful of counts. This chain links TRBV6-5 with TRBJ1-4; 9 bases line up with TRBD1. Germline assignment: CDR1 MNHEY and CDR2 SVGAGI. The V segment lost 0 bases and the J segment 2 bases; nucleotides outside the gene matches: 4. The CDR3 runs to 17 residues. CDR3 loop: CASSYSGQGRTNEKLFF. The CDR3 DNA reads TGTGCCAGCAGTTACTCGGGACAGGGTCGCACTAATGAAAAACTGTTTTTT.

The chain links TRBV12-3 or TRBV12-4 to TRBJ2-1; possibly TRBD2 for D (7 bases). The CDR3 has 14 residues. V was trimmed by 7 bases and J by 7 bases, leaving 17 bases between them. The CDR3 nucleotides read TGTGCCAGCAACGCCCGGGGGGCATCAAATGAGCAGTTCTTC. This gives the protein CASNARGASNEQFF.

The table lists this clonotype with a few counts. V gene TRBV5-8 combines with J gene TRBJ2-1; D is ambiguous. V lost 4 bases to trimming and J lost 2 bases, with 16 bases between them. Germline loops: CDR1 SGHTS, CDR2 YDEGEE. CDR3 size: 16 residues. The CDR3 bases are TGTGCCAGCAGCGCATACCGGGTTCTAACCTACAATGAGCAGTTCTTC. It encodes CASSAYRVLTYNEQFF.

This clonotype was seen repeatedly, ten times or more. The gene calls are TRBV7-8 and TRBJ2-5; D is possibly TRBD2 (5 bases). This CDR3 region has 14 residues. CDR1 and CDR2 from the germline V gene are SGHVS and FQNEAQ. V lost 5 bases and J 6 bases, leaving 16 bases between the germline ends. The CDR3 protein is CASSTDAVGKTQYF. The CDR3 DNA is TGTGCCAGCAGCACGGACGCCGTCGGGAAGACCCAGTACTTC.

This clonotype was found a few times. V and J are TRBV19 and TRBJ2-1, with D perhaps matching TRBD1 (6 bases). V was shortened by 0 bases and J by 3 bases, with 9 bases between the two germline ends. This CDR3 is built from 15 residues. Germline CDR1 reads LNHDA; CDR2 reads SQIVND (reference sequence). In DNA form, the CDR3 reads TGTGCCAGTAGTATAGACCCGGACAGCTACAATGAGCAGTTCTTC. Translation gives CASSIDPDSYNEQFF.

There are a few counts of this clonotype. The gene calls are TRBV24-1 and TRBJ1-2; D is perhaps TRBD1 (6 bases). Germline CDR1 KGHDR, CDR2 SFDVKD. The CDR3 is 14 residues long. V was shortened by 3 bases and J by 6 bases, with 13 bases between the two germline ends. The CDR3 DNA reads TGTGCCACCAGTGATGGAATTAGGGGGAATGGCTACACCTTC. Translation: CATSDGIRGNGYTF.

The chain has TRBV4-1 and TRBJ1-1, with D maybe TRBD1 (5 bases). In germline, CDR1 is MGHRA, CDR2 YSYEKL. CDR3 size: 16 residues. Trimming stripped 1 base from V and 4 bases from J, with 16 bases between. The CDR3 sequence: CASSQVVWQGGTEAFF. CDR3 DNA sequence: TGCGCCAGCAGCCAAGTAGTCTGGCAGGGAGGCACTGAAGCTTTCTTT.

This clonotype was counted a few times. V is TRBV12-3 or TRBV12-4 and J is TRBJ2-7, with D tentatively TRBD2 (7 bases). V was cut by 5 bases and J by 1 base, with 12 bases left in between. The CDR3 is 14 residues long. The CDR3 spells CASSAGALSYEQYF. The DNA for the CDR3 is TGTGCCAGCAGTGCGGGGGCTTTATCCTACGAGCAGTACTTC.

The count of this clonotype is one. The rearrangement joins TRBV5-1 to TRBJ1-2; no reliable D call. Looked up from germline, CDR1 is SGHRS and CDR2 is YFSETQ. There are 13 residues in the CDR3. V shed 1 base and J shed 4 bases, with 8 bases lying between them. In DNA, the CDR3 is TGCGCCAGCAGCTTGACAGATTTCTATGGCTACACCTTC. It codes for CASSLTDFYGYTF.

This clonotype was observed a few times. The chain combines TRBV7-9 with TRBJ2-7; D not resolved. V was trimmed by 0 bases and J by 4 bases, leaving 13 bases between them. The CDR3 covers 15 residues. The germline CDR1 and CDR2 sequences are SEHNR and FQNEAQ (reference sequence). The CDR3 here is CASSLASESPYEQYF. The CDR3 nucleotides are TGTGCCAGCAGCTTAGCGTCAGAGTCCCCTTACGAGCAGTACTTC.

The chain joins TRBV2 to TRBJ2-1; D may be TRBD1 (6 bases). The CDR3 covers 15 residues. V lost 4 bases to trimming and J lost 2 bases, with 12 bases between them. The germline gives CDR1 SNHLY, CDR2 FYNNEI. CDR3 nucleotide sequence: TGTGCCAGCAGTGGAACGACAGGACCCTACAATGAGCAGTTCTTC. Translating it yields CASSGTTGPYNEQFF.

As to this clonotype: A clone one base away is much larger, so this may be a read error. In this CDR3 the conserved last residue, phenylalanine or tryptophan, is missing, so a read error is likely. The V and J genes are TRBV7-2 and TRBJ1-2, with TRBD1 matching over 7 bases. CDR3 length equals 15 residues. Germline CDR1 reads SGHTA; CDR2 reads FQGNSA. V shed 4 bases and J 3 bases; nucleotides not matched to a gene: 8. CDR3 in amino acids: CASSYYRGPDYGYTL. The DNA for the CDR3 is TGTGCCAGCAGCTACTACAGGGGACCCGACTATGGCTACACCTTA.